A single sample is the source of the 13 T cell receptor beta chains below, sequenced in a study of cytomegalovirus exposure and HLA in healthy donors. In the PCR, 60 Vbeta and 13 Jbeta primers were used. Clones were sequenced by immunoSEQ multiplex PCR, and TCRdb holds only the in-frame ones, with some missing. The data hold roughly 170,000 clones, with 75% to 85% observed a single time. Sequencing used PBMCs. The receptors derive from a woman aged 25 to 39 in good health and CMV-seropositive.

CDR3 nucleotide sequence: TGTGCCAGCAGTCTCAGGACAGGCTATGGCTACACCTTC. Amino acids: CASSLRTGYGYTF. The V and J genes are TRBV27 and TRBJ1-2; 7 nucleotides align to TRBD1. Unmatched junction bases numbered 4, after V lost 5 bases and J lost 4 bases. Looked up from germline, CDR1 is MNHEY and CDR2 is SMNVEV (reference sequence). The CDR3 extends over 13 amino acids.

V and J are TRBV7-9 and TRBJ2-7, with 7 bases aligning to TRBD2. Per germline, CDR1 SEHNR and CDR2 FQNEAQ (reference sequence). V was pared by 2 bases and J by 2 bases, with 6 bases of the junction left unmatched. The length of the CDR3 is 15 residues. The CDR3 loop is CASSLSSAGAYEQYF. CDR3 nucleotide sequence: TGTGCCAGCAGCTTAAGCTCTGCGGGGGCCTACGAGCAGTACTTC.

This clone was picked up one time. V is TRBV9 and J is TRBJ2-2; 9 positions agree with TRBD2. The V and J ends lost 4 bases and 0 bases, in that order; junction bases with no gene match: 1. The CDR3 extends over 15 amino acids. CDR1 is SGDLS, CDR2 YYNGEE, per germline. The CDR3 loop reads CASSPSGANTGELFF. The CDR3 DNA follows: TGTGCCAGCAGCCCTAGCGGGGCGAACACCGGGGAGCTGTTTTTT.

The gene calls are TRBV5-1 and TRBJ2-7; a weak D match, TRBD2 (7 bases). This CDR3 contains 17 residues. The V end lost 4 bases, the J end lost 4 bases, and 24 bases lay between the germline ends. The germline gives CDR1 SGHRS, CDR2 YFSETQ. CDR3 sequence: CASSLPGAGDNPYEQYF. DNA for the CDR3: TGCGCCAGCAGCCTCCCGGGGGCGGGAGATAACCCATACGAGCAGTACTTC.

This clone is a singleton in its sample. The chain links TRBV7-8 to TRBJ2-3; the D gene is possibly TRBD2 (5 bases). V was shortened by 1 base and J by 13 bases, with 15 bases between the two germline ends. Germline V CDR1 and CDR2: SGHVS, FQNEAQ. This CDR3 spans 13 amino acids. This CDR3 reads CASSLGPVVGEYF. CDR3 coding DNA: TGTGCCAGCAGCTTAGGGCCAGTGGTCGGGGAGTATTTT.

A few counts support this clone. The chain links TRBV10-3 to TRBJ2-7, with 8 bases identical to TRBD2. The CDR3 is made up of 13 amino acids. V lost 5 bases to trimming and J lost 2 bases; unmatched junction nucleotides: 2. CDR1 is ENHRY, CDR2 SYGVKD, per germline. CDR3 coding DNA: TGTGCCATCAGTACTAGCGGCCCCTACGAGCAGTACTTC. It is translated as CAISTSGPYEQYF.

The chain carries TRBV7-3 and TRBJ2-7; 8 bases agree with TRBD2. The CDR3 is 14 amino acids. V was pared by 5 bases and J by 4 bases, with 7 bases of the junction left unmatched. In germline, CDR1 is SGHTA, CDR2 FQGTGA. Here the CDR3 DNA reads TGTGCCAGCAGCCCCGGGGGGGGACTTTACGAGCAGTACTTC. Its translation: CASSPGGGLYEQYF.

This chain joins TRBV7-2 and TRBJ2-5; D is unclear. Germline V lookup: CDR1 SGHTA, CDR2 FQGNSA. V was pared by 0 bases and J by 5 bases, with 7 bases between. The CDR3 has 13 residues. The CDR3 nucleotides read TGTGCCAGCAGCTTAGCGACAATGGAGACCCAGTACTTC. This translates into CASSLATMETQYF.

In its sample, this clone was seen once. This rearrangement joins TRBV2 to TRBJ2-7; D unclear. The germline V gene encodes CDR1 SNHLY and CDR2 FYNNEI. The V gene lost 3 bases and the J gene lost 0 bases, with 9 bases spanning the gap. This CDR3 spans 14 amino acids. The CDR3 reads CASSERSSSYEQYF. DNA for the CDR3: TGTGCCAGCAGTGAGCGATCGAGCTCCTACGAGCAGTACTTC.

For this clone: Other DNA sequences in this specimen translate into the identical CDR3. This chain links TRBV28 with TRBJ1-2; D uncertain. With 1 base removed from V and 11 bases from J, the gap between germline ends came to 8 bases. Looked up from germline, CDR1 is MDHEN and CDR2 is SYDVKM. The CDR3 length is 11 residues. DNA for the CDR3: TGTGCCAGCAGTTTATCGTACGGGTACACCTTC. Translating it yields CASSLSYGYTF.

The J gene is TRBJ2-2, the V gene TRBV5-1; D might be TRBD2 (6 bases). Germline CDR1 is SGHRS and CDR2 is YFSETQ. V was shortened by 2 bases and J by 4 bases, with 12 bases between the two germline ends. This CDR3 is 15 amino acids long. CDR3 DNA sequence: TGCGCCAGCAGCTTACGACTAGTCGGCACCGGGGAGCTGTTTTTT. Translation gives CASSLRLVGTGELFF. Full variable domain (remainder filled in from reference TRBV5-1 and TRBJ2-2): KAGVTQTPRYLIKTRGQQVTLSCSPISGHRSVSWYQQTPGQGLQFLFEYFSETQRNKGNFPGRFSGRQFSNSRSEMNVSTLELGDSALYLCASSLRLVGTGELFFGEGSRLTVL.

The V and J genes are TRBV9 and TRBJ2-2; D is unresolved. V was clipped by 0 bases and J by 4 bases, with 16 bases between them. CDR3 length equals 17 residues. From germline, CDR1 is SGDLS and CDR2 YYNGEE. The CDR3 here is CASSVGGSQYPTGELFF. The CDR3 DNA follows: TGTGCCAGCAGCGTAGGAGGTAGCCAGTACCCCACCGGGGAGCTGTTTTTT.

The CDR3 region has the DNA TGTGCCAGCAGTTTATTGGGTAGCGGGACTGACACAGATACGCAGTATTTT. Protein: CASSLLGSGTDTDTQYF. The V and J genes are TRBV27 and TRBJ2-3; 8 bases are shared with TRBD2. V shed 1 base, J shed 2 bases, and the junction held 8 bases outside the gene matches. This CDR3 region has 17 residues. From germline, CDR1 is MNHEY and CDR2 SMNVEV (reference sequence).